One and the same sample provided the 21 T cell receptor beta chains below, sequenced in a study of T cell repertoires in cytomegalovirus infection. TCRdb re-derived calls from the reads in MiXCR, one entry per CDR3 protein. Of hundreds of thousands of distinct CDR3 sequences in the sample, about 28% were seen once. The antigens these receptors bind are not known. Sequencing was performed on cultured PBMCs, taken from culture after CMV antigen stimulation. Every receptor here comes from a human donor in good health (CMV status not recorded). Some clones in this sample may be carry-over from other donors' samples.

The chain carries TRBV24-1 and TRBJ2-1, with 14 nucleotides matching TRBD2. The germline V gene has CDR1 KGHDR and CDR2 SFDVKD. Losses at the gene ends were 2 bases for V and 5 bases for J; bases not matched to a gene: 4. This CDR3 comprises 17 residues. CDR3 bases: TGTGCCACCAGTGATTCTCAGGGACTAGCGGGGGACAATGAGCAGTTCTTC. This translates into CATSDSQGLAGDNEQFF.

In this sample, this clonotype turned up many times. This chain joins TRBV7-3 and TRBJ2-5, with a tentative D call TRBD1 (6 bases). This CDR3 is 14 amino acids long. The V gene lost 5 bases and the J gene lost 1 base, with 11 bases spanning the gap. Germline CDR1 reads SGHTA; CDR2 reads FQGTGA. CDR3: CASSLNRAQETQYF. The CDR3 region has the DNA TGTGCCAGCAGCCTCAACAGGGCCCAAGAGACCCAGTACTTC.

This clonotype was detected ten times or more. This rearrangement joins TRBV19 to TRBJ2-2; D call uncertain. V lost 5 bases and J 6 bases, leaving 7 bases between the germline ends. This CDR3 is 12 amino acids long. Germline V gives CDR1 LNHDA, CDR2 SQIVND (reference sequence). CDR3 coding DNA: TGTGCCAGTAGTCGCGCAGCCGGGGAGCTGTTTTTT. Its protein is CASSRAAGELFF.

This clonotype was seen a handful of times. CDR3 protein: CASSLNQRGEQYF. CDR3 nucleotides: TGTGCCAGCAGCTTAAACCAAAGGGGAGAGCAGTACTTC. The chain combines TRBV7-3 with TRBJ2-7, with D tentatively TRBD1 (5 bases). Deletions cut 1 base from V and 7 bases from J, with 11 bases between. The germline V gene encodes CDR1 SGHTA and CDR2 FQGTGA. This CDR3 contains 13 residues. Drawing the rest from reference TRBV7-3 and TRBJ2-7, the complete variable domain is GAGVSQTPSNKVTEKGKYVELRCDPISGHTALYWYRQSLGQGPEFLIYFQGTGAADDSGLPNDRFFAVRPEGSVSTLKIQRTERGDSAVYLCASSLNQRGEQYFGPGTRLTVT.

The gene calls are TRBV12-5 and TRBJ2-1; TRBD2 agrees at 8 bases. This CDR3 comprises 14 residues. The germline CDR1 and CDR2 sequences are LGHNT and FRNRAP. The V and J ends lost 3 bases and 5 bases, in that order; junction bases with no gene match: 3. CDR3 residues: CASGFSGANNEQFF. In DNA, the CDR3 is TGTGCTAGTGGTTTTAGCGGGGCCAACAATGAGCAGTTCTTC.

The chain uses TRBV28 and TRBJ1-2, with D possibly TRBD1 on 6 matching bases. Germline-derived CDR1 and CDR2 are MDHEN and SYDVKM. Trimming took off 7 bases at V and 6 bases at J, with 21 bases between the two ends. This CDR3 contains 15 residues. The CDR3 coding sequence is TGTGCCAGCATCCCTACGGGGGGGCAAGTGGATGGCTACACCTTC. This sequence encodes CASIPTGGQVDGYTF.

The rearrangement links TRBV2 to TRBJ2-5; unclear D gene. The CDR3 totals 13 residues. Germline CDR1 is SNHLY and CDR2 is FYNNEI. V shed 1 base and J shed 5 bases, with 8 bases lying between them. The CDR3 loop reads CASSEEQWETQYF. The CDR3 DNA reads TGTGCCAGCAGTGAAGAGCAGTGGGAGACCCAGTACTTC. Complete variable domain (other parts from reference TRBV2 and TRBJ2-5): EPEVTQTPSHQVTQMGQEVILRCVPISNHLYFYWYRQILGQKVEFLVSFYNNEISEKSEIFDDQFSVERPDGSNFTLKIRSTKLEDSAMYFCASSEEQWETQYFGPGTRLLVL.

The rearrangement uses TRBV25-1 and TRBJ1-2; a weak D match, TRBD1 (5 bases). V gave up 6 bases and J gave up 2 bases, with 13 bases separating them. CDR3 length: 14 residues. Germline V gene lookup returns CDR1 MGHDK and CDR2 SYGVNS. The CDR3 DNA reads TGTGCCAGCAGGGAGTCAGGGTTCAACTATGGCTACACCTTC. As protein: CASRESGFNYGYTF.

In regard to this clonotype: A much larger clone differs from this one at a single base, so this may be a read error. The chain employs TRBV29-1 and TRBJ1-1, with D perhaps matching TRBD1 (6 bases). The CDR3 has 14 residues. Germline V gene sequence: CDR1 SQVTM, CDR2 ANQGSEA. With 6 bases removed from V and 0 bases from J, the gap between germline ends came to 14 bases. This CDR3 reads CSVLTGPMNTEAFF. The CDR3 coding sequence is TGCAGCGTCCTGACAGGTCCCATGAACACTGAAGCTTTCTTT.

The chain uses TRBV7-6 and TRBJ1-2; no clear D gene. Per germline, CDR1 SGHVS and CDR2 FNYEAQ. The CDR3 contains 15 residues. Trimming took off 0 bases at V and 0 bases at J, with 8 bases between the two ends. The CDR3: CASSLAPRTNYGYTF. CDR3 DNA sequence: TGTGCCAGCAGCTTAGCGCCCAGAACTAACTATGGCTACACCTTC.

This clonotype was counted between two and nine times. The rearrangement links TRBV7-9 to TRBJ2-6; 7 nucleotides agree with TRBD2. J lost 9 bases, V lost 0 bases, and 8 bases had no gene match. The CDR3 extends over 16 amino acids. The germline V gene encodes CDR1 SEHNR and CDR2 FQNEAQ (reference sequence). The CDR3 is CASSLAVIAGDNVLTF. Here the CDR3 DNA reads TGTGCCAGCAGCTTAGCGGTGATAGCGGGTGACAACGTCCTGACTTTC. Supplemented by reference TRBV7-9 and TRBJ2-6, the full variable domain reads DTGVSQNPRHKITKRGQNVTFRCDPISEHNRLYWYRQTLGQGPEFLTYFQNEAQLEKSRLLSDRFSAERPKGSFSTLEIQRTEQGDSAMYLCASSLAVIAGDNVLTFGAGSRLTVL.

J is TRBJ2-1 and V is TRBV20-1, with 15 bases fitting TRBD2. Germline-derived CDR1 and CDR2 are DFQATT and SNEGSKA (reference sequence). CDR3 length equals 18 residues. Trimming took 6 bases from V and 8 from J; bases not matched to a gene: 17. In DNA, the CDR3 is TGCAGTGCCCCCTTAGTAGGACTAGCGGGAGGGCCTAGAGATGAGCAGTTCTTC. Its protein is CSAPLVGLAGGPRDEQFF.

DNA of the CDR3: TGTGCCAGCAATCCGGACGGGCATGAAAAACTGTTTTTT. This codes for CASNPDGHEKLFF. The V call is TRBV12-3 or TRBV12-4, the J call TRBJ1-4, with D unresolved. Trimming left V 7 bases short and J 6 bases short, with 12 bases between. This CDR3 contains 13 residues.

This clonotype was found a few times. V and J are TRBV18 and TRBJ2-7; 9 bases map to TRBD1. J lost 5 bases, V lost 4 bases, and 3 bases had no gene match. The CDR3 is 13 residues long. Germline V gene lookup returns CDR1 KGHSH and CDR2 LQKENI. The CDR3 loop is CASSRRDRDEQYF. The CDR3 DNA follows: TGTGCCAGCTCACGCCGGGACAGGGACGAGCAGTACTTC.

Only a few counts were recorded for this clonotype. This chain connects TRBV18 to TRBJ2-3, with 7 bases matching TRBD2. The CDR3 runs 14 residues. Trimming removed 5 bases from V and 2 bases from J; junction bases left unmatched: 4. CDR1 and CDR2 (germline): KGHSH, LQKENI. The CDR3 region has the DNA TGTGCCAGCTCAGCTAGCGGCCCCACAGATACGCAGTATTTT. As protein: CASSASGPTDTQYF.

The V gene is TRBV7-9, the J gene TRBJ1-1; TRBD1 matches at 9 bases. The CDR3 totals 15 residues. V lost 6 bases, J lost 6 bases, and 11 bases stayed unmatched. Germline V gene lookup returns CDR1 SEHNR and CDR2 FQNEAQ (reference sequence). This chain's CDR3 is CASSSRDRASPEAFF. The DNA for the CDR3 is TGTGCCAGCAGTTCTCGGGACAGGGCTAGCCCTGAAGCTTTCTTT.

CDR3 bases: TGTGCCAGCAGTGACGAGACAGGGGTAGAGCAGTACTTC. It encodes CASSDETGVEQYF. The chain carries TRBV27 and TRBJ2-7; 8 bases agree with TRBD1. Germline V gene sequence: CDR1 MNHEY, CDR2 SMNVEV (reference sequence). With V trimmed by 5 bases and J by 7 bases, 7 bases remained unmatched. The CDR3 is 13 amino acids.

CDR3: CSARDPLSYGYTF. CDR3 nucleotide sequence: TGCAGTGCTAGAGATCCCTTAAGCTATGGCTACACCTTC. The chain carries TRBV20-1 and TRBJ1-2; unclear D gene. Germline values: CDR1 DFQATT, CDR2 SNEGSKA (reference sequence). Trimming took off 0 bases at V and 4 bases at J, with 9 bases between the two ends. The CDR3 covers 13 residues.

The rearrangement uses TRBV7-9 and TRBJ2-3, with 10 bases aligning to TRBD1. This CDR3 has 14 amino acids. Trimming took 5 bases from V and 5 from J; bases not matched to a gene: 4. The germline gives CDR1 SEHNR, CDR2 FQNEAQ (reference sequence). Here the CDR3 reads CASSRDRGKDTQYF. The CDR3 nucleotides read TGTGCCAGCAGCCGGGACAGGGGTAAAGATACGCAGTATTTT.

This clonotype has only a few counts. The chain couples TRBV6-1 to TRBJ2-7, with a possible D match to TRBD2 (6 bases). Per the germline V gene, CDR1 is MNHNS and CDR2 is SASEGT. The CDR3 has 13 residues. V lost 9 bases and J 3 bases, leaving 15 bases between the germline ends. The CDR3, as DNA: TGTGCCAGTACGGACTGGGGGGACTACGAGCAGTACTTC. It encodes CASTDWGDYEQYF.

A few counts support this clonotype. V gene TRBV5-1 combines with J gene TRBJ1-6, with 7 bases identical to TRBD1. The CDR3 contains 16 residues. Germline V CDR1 and CDR2: SGHRS, YFSETQ. V shed 2 bases, J shed 5 bases, and the junction held 7 bases outside the gene matches. This CDR3 is CASSFATGDNNSPLHF. The CDR3 coding sequence is TGCGCCAGCAGCTTCGCTACAGGGGATAATAATTCACCCCTCCACTTT.